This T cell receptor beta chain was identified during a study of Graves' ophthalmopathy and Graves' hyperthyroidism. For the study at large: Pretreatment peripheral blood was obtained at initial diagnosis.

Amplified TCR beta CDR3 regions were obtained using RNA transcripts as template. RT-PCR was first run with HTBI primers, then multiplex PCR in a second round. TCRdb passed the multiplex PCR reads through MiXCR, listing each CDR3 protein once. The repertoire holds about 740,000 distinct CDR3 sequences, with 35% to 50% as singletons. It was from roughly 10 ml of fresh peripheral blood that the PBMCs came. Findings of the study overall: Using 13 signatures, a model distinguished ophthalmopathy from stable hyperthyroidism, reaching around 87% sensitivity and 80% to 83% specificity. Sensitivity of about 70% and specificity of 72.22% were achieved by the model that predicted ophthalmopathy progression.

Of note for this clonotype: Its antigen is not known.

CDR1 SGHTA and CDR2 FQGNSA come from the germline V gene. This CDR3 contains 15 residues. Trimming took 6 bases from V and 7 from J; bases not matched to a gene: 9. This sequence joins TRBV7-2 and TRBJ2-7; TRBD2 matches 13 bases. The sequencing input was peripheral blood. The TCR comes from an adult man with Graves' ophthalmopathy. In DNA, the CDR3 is TGTGCCAGCAGTTTATCGGGACTAGCGGGAAAAGAGCAGTACTTC. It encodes CASSLSGLAGKEQYF.